Following are 29 T cell receptor beta chains from one sample sequenced in a study of cytomegalovirus exposure and HLA in healthy donors. The method was immunoSEQ multiplex PCR; TCRdb's version includes in-frame clones alone and lacks a portion of them. The sample includes over 200,000 clones, about nine tenths of them seen just once. Input material: PBMCs. These receptors all come from a woman aged 18-29 years in good health and CMV-seropositive.

The chain couples TRBV5-1 to TRBJ2-7; D unclear. CDR3 length: 13 residues. The germline V gene has CDR1 SGHRS and CDR2 YFSETQ. V was clipped by 2 bases and J by 2 bases, with 8 bases between them. As DNA, the CDR3 is TGCGCCAGCAGCTTTGAACACCCCTACGAGCAGTACTTC. It is translated as CASSFEHPYEQYF.

The J gene is TRBJ2-5, the V gene TRBV14; D might be TRBD2 (5 bases). Germline lookup yields CDR1 SGHDN and CDR2 FVKESK. Trimming took 4 bases from V and 4 from J, leaving 16 bases between them. The CDR3 consists of 15 residues. CDR3 sequence reads: CASSPVVGRGETQYF. The CDR3 DNA reads as TGTGCCAGCAGCCCTGTTGTAGGGAGAGGAGAGACCCAGTACTTC.

In its sample, this clone was seen once. This rearrangement joins TRBV6-5 to TRBJ2-7, with 11 nucleotides matching TRBD2. The CDR3 runs 15 residues. The junction had 3 bases not matched to a gene; V was cut back by 1 base and J by 4 bases. Germline V gives CDR1 MNHEY, CDR2 SVGAGI. CDR3 in amino acids: CASSYFWTSGYEQYF. CDR3 coding DNA: TGTGCCAGCAGTTACTTCTGGACTAGCGGGTACGAGCAGTACTTC.

The chain couples TRBV28 to TRBJ1-3; no clear D. The V and J ends lost 6 bases and 4 bases respectively, with 19 bases between them. This CDR3 contains 16 residues. CDR1 and CDR2 from the germline V gene are MDHEN and SYDVKM. The CDR3 loop reads CASSSPRFGGGNTIYF. CDR3 bases: TGTGCCAGCAGCTCCCCACGGTTCGGAGGAGGAAACACCATATATTTT.

This rearrangement joins TRBV29-1 to TRBJ2-1, with 9 bases matching TRBD2. The CDR3 is made up of 16 amino acids. CDR1 and CDR2 from the germline V gene are SQVTM and ANQGSEA. V gave up 4 bases and J gave up 5 bases; unmatched junction bases: 12. The CDR3 loop is CSVGAFSGGRDNEQFF. In DNA form, the CDR3 reads TGCAGCGTTGGGGCCTTCTCGGGCGGGAGGGACAATGAGCAGTTCTTC.

The V gene is TRBV10-1, the J gene TRBJ2-1; 15 nucleotides match TRBD2. From germline, CDR1 is WNHNN and CDR2 SYGVQD (reference sequence). The CDR3 loop spans 13 amino acids. The ends lost 11 bases at V and 7 bases at J; junction bases unmatched: 3. The CDR3 DNA is TGCGCCGCGGGACTAGCGGGAGGAAATGAGCAGTTCTTC. Its translation: CAAGLAGGNEQFF.

The rearrangement links TRBV28 to TRBJ1-5; 7 positions match TRBD1. CDR1 is MDHEN, CDR2 SYDVKM, per germline. V was clipped by 2 bases and J by 6 bases; unmatched bases: 4. The CDR3 consists of 14 residues. The CDR3 loop reads CASSLEGASQPQHF. In DNA form, the CDR3 reads TGTGCCAGCAGTTTAGAGGGGGCAAGTCAGCCCCAGCATTTT.

V is TRBV9 and J is TRBJ1-5; D gene unclear. In germline, CDR1 is SGDLS, CDR2 YYNGEE. The V end lost 0 bases, the J end lost 4 bases, and 11 bases lay between the germline ends. The CDR3 is 15 amino acids. The CDR3 DNA follows: TGTGCCAGCAGCGTAGCTGGTGGCTTTAATCAGCCCCAGCATTTT. Protein: CASSVAGGFNQPQHF.

The J gene is TRBJ2-4, the V gene TRBV13; 12 nucleotides align to TRBD2. From germline, CDR1 is PRHDT and CDR2 FYEKMQ (reference sequence). There are 16 residues in the CDR3. V was pared by 5 bases and J by 1 base, with 3 bases of the junction left unmatched. This CDR3 is CASSLTSGSAKNIQYF. The CDR3 DNA follows: TGTGCCAGCAGCCTGACTAGCGGGAGCGCCAAAAACATTCAGTACTTC.

The rearrangement joins TRBV25-1 to TRBJ2-3, with 8 bases identical to TRBD2. This CDR3 spans 13 amino acids. Germline V gene sequence: CDR1 MGHDK, CDR2 SYGVNS. The V segment lost 8 bases and the J segment 4 bases; nucleotides outside the gene matches: 5. CDR3 in DNA: TGTGCCAGCGGCCCGGGAGGGCCAGATACGCAGTATTTT. This translates into CASGPGGPDTQYF.

The chain carries TRBV27 and TRBJ2-5, with D tentatively TRBD1 (6 bases). Germline CDR1 is MNHEY and CDR2 is SMNVEV (reference sequence). Trimming stripped 6 bases from V and 1 base from J, with 18 bases between. This CDR3 spans 16 amino acids. This CDR3 reads CASSLLPGRGQETQYF. The DNA of the CDR3 is TGTGCCAGCAGCCTACTTCCCGGCAGGGGCCAAGAGACCCAGTACTTC.

The chain carries TRBV13 and TRBJ1-1; D is ambiguous. The CDR3 contains 13 residues. CDR1 and CDR2 (germline): PRHDT, FYEKMQ (reference sequence). Trimming shortened V by 0 bases and J by 1 base, and 3 bases separated the two germline ends. For the CDR3, the DNA is TGTGCCAGCAGCTTAGGCCAGAACACTGAAGCTTTCTTT. This translates into CASSLGQNTEAFF.

This chain connects TRBV28 to TRBJ1-4, with a possible D match to TRBD1 (6 bases). V gave up 5 bases and J gave up 4 bases, with 14 bases separating them. The germline CDR1 and CDR2 sequences are MDHEN and SYDVKM. CDR3 length equals 15 residues. CDR3 DNA sequence: TGTGCCAGCAGTATCTACAGGGATCATAATGAAAAACTGTTTTTT. Translation: CASSIYRDHNEKLFF.

V gene TRBV18 combines with J gene TRBJ1-4, with D possibly matching TRBD1 (6 bases). The V end was cut by 6 bases, the J end by 12 bases, with 14 bases between. Germline assignment: CDR1 KGHSH and CDR2 LQKENI. This CDR3 region has 12 residues. CDR3 residues: CASSPDRTELFF. The CDR3, as DNA: TGTGCCAGCTCGCCCGACAGGACGGAACTGTTTTTT.

This chain links TRBV18 with TRBJ2-3; a weak D match, TRBD1 (7 bases). CDR3 size: 17 residues. Trimming left V 0 bases short and J 1 base short, with 14 bases between. Per germline, CDR1 KGHSH and CDR2 LQKENI. The CDR3 DNA sequence: TGTGCCAGCTCACCACCCGGAGGGGGCAAGGGCACAGATACGCAGTATTTT. The encoded protein is CASSPPGGGKGTDTQYF.

The CDR3 DNA reads as TGTGCCAGCAGTGAAACGGGCGGGAGCTCCTACAATGAGCAGTTCTTC. It specifies CASSETGGSSYNEQFF. The V gene is TRBV2, the J gene TRBJ2-1, with TRBD2 matching over 7 bases. CDR1 and CDR2 from the germline V gene are SNHLY and FYNNEI. The CDR3 runs 16 residues. J gave up 0 bases and V 2 bases, and 4 bases lay outside the gene matches.

This chain uses TRBV10-3 with TRBJ2-3; D possibly corresponds to TRBD2 (7 bases). CDR3 size: 18 residues. Trimming pared 3 bases from V and 1 base from J, leaving 20 bases between. Germline V CDR1 and CDR2: ENHRY, SYGVKD. CDR3 nucleotide sequence: TGTGCCATCAGTGATCCCTCTTGGGGGGGCACGGGCACAGATACGCAGTATTTT. It codes for CAISDPSWGGTGTDTQYF.

This clone was detected once. The chain is built from TRBV18 and TRBJ1-5; TRBD1 matches at 8 bases. Germline V gene sequence: CDR1 KGHSH, CDR2 LQKENI. After removal of 6 bases from V and 2 bases from J, the junction contained 3 bases not matched to a gene. The CDR3 extends over 14 amino acids. The CDR3 region is CASSLTGGNQPQHF. Here the CDR3 DNA reads TGTGCCAGCTCGTTGACAGGGGGCAATCAGCCCCAGCATTTT.

The chain joins TRBV27 to TRBJ2-7; D perhaps matches TRBD2 (7 bases). CDR1 and CDR2 from the germline V gene are MNHEY and SMNVEV (reference sequence). The CDR3 consists of 15 residues. V was cut by 6 bases and J by 4 bases, with 19 bases left in between. CDR3 DNA sequence: TGTGCCAGCAGGAGTCTAAAGCGGGACACATACGAGCAGTACTTC. This codes for CASRSLKRDTYEQYF.

The chain couples TRBV7-7 to TRBJ2-2, with 7 nucleotides matching TRBD2. Trimming removed 5 bases from V and 5 bases from J; junction bases left unmatched: 5. Germline CDR1 SSHAT, CDR2 FNYEAQ (reference sequence). The CDR3 is 14 residues long. The CDR3 DNA is TGTGCCAGCAGCCCTTCGGGGGGAACCGGGGAGCTGTTTTTT. The encoded protein is CASSPSGGTGELFF.

CDR3 in amino acids: CAWSPTGVRVETQYF. The CDR3 DNA reads as TGTGCCTGGAGTCCCACAGGGGTTCGCGTGGAGACCCAGTACTTC. The chain is built from TRBV30 and TRBJ2-5; 7 nucleotides align to TRBD1. Germline CDR1 is GTSNPN and CDR2 is SVGIG (reference sequence). CDR3 length: 15 residues. Losses at the gene ends were 2 bases for V and 5 bases for J; bases not matched to a gene: 11. The full variable domain, with the rest looked up from reference TRBV30 and TRBJ2-5, is SQTIHQWPATLVQPVGSPLSLECTVEGTSNPNLYWYRQAAGRGLQLLFYSVGIGQISSEVPQNLSASRPQDRQFILSSKKLLLSDSGFYLCAWSPTGVRVETQYFGPGTRLLVL.

This clone was recorded only once. The CDR3: CASSLTGATTYNEQFF. The DNA for the CDR3 is TGTGCCAGCAGCTTAACTGGGGCCACGACTTACAATGAGCAGTTCTTC. The chain carries TRBV7-3 and TRBJ2-1; TRBD1 is a possible D gene (5 bases). The V gene lost 0 bases and the J gene lost 4 bases, with 13 bases spanning the gap. This CDR3 spans 16 amino acids. Germline CDR1 reads SGHTA; CDR2 reads FQGTGA.

This clone has more than one count but fewer than ten. The rearrangement links TRBV6-5 to TRBJ2-2, with a weak D call TRBD2 (5 bases). V lost 2 bases and J lost 7, with 11 bases in between. Per the germline V gene, CDR1 is MNHEY and CDR2 is SVGAGI. The CDR3 sequence is 14 residues long. The CDR3 sequence: CASSYPGLGGELFF. The CDR3 nucleotides are TGTGCCAGCAGTTACCCCGGACTGGGCGGGGAGCTGTTTTTT.

The chain carries TRBV7-2 and TRBJ2-1, with D possibly being TRBD1 (6 bases). The CDR3 is 16 residues long. CDR1 is SGHTA, CDR2 FQGNSA, per germline. Trimming removed 5 bases at V and 4 bases at J, with 18 bases between. This chain's CDR3 is CASSVGTLRDYNEQFF. The CDR3 DNA is TGTGCCAGCAGCGTCGGGACATTAAGGGATTACAATGAGCAGTTCTTC.

V and J are TRBV11-2 and TRBJ1-4; maybe TRBD1 (5 bases). Trimming shortened V by 5 bases and J by 0 bases, and 10 bases separated the two germline ends. The length of the CDR3 is 15 residues. Germline V gene lookup returns CDR1 SGHAT and CDR2 FQNNGV. The CDR3 sequence is CASSRRAATNEKLFF. DNA for the CDR3: TGTGCCAGCAGCCGCAGGGCCGCAACTAATGAAAAACTGTTTTTT.

The chain has TRBV5-1 and TRBJ2-7, with D perhaps matching TRBD1 (6 bases). Germline CDR1 reads SGHRS; CDR2 reads YFSETQ. CDR3 length: 14 residues. Between the trimmed V and J ends, which lost 2 bases and 4 bases, there was a span of 13 bases. CDR3 sequence reads: CASSFRDTGYEQYF. CDR3 DNA: TGCGCCAGCAGCTTCCGGGACACAGGTTACGAGCAGTACTTC.

The rearrangement uses TRBV5-6 and TRBJ2-3, with TRBD2 matching 12 bases. The germline gives CDR1 SGHDT, CDR2 YYEEEE. The CDR3 extends over 17 amino acids. Trimming removed 4 bases from V and 5 bases from J; junction bases left unmatched: 11. CDR3 sequence: CASSGRLAGEVIDTQYF. The DNA for the CDR3 is TGTGCCAGCAGCGGCCGACTAGCGGGAGAAGTAATAGATACGCAGTATTTT.

This rearrangement joins TRBV15 to TRBJ2-5; D might be TRBD1 (7 bases). Germline V CDR1 and CDR2: LNHNV, YYDKDF (reference sequence). Trimming took 1 base from V and 2 from J, leaving 17 bases between them. This CDR3 is built from 17 residues. The CDR3 is CATSRGQTRGVQETQYF. The CDR3 DNA follows: TGTGCCACCAGCAGAGGGCAAACCAGGGGGGTTCAAGAGACCCAGTACTTC.

The chain recombines TRBV6-1 with TRBJ2-5; the D gene is possibly TRBD2 (6 bases). Trimming stripped 8 bases from V and 5 bases from J, with 15 bases between. CDR1 MNHNS and CDR2 SASEGT come from the germline V gene. The length of the CDR3 is 13 residues. The CDR3 sequence: CASAKRALETQYF. CDR3 coding DNA: TGTGCCAGCGCTAAGCGGGCTCTTGAGACCCAGTACTTC.